A single sample is the source of the 14 T cell receptor beta chains below, sequenced in a study of OX40 agonist ivuxolimab in advanced cancers. TCRdb's table, derived via immunoSEQ multiplex PCR, lists solely in-frame clones and lacks some. The data contain around 62,000 clones, 65% to 90% of them singletons. This specimen was CD4+ or CD8+ T cells sorted from blood, taken in a trial of the OX40 agonist ivuxolimab. The receptors were sampled from an adult with an advanced solid tumor such as melanoma, head and neck, liver or kidney cancer.

This CDR3 is CASSSGTPGVLYGYTF. The CDR3 DNA sequence: TGTGCCAGCAGTTCCGGGACGCCTGGCGTTTTGTATGGCTACACCTTC. The chain recombines TRBV7-9 with TRBJ1-2; possibly TRBD1 for D (5 bases). Germline loops: CDR1 SEHNR, CDR2 FQNEAQ (reference sequence). With 6 bases removed from V and 5 bases from J, the gap between germline ends came to 22 bases. The CDR3 has 16 amino acids.

This chain connects TRBV25-1 to TRBJ1-1, with D unresolved. The CDR3 consists of 14 residues. The V end lost 3 bases, the J end lost 1 base, and 9 bases lay between the germline ends. The V gene's germline CDR1 is MGHDK and CDR2 SYGVNS. Here the CDR3 DNA reads TGTGCCAGCAGTGATTTCAGGTCGAACACTGAAGCTTTCTTT. It encodes CASSDFRSNTEAFF. Based on the CDR3 plus reference TRBV25-1 and TRBJ1-1, the full variable domain is EADIYQTPRYLVIGTGKKITLECSQTMGHDKMYWYQQDPGMELHLIHYSYGVNSTEKGDLSSESTVSRIRTEHFPLTLESARPSHTSQYLCASSDFRSNTEAFFGQGTRLTVV.

This chain links TRBV19 with TRBJ2-3; no clear D. The CDR3 length is 14 residues. The germline gives CDR1 LNHDA, CDR2 SQIVND (reference sequence). Trimming left V 0 bases short and J 5 bases short, with 9 bases between. CDR3 sequence: CASSIDLSIDTQYF. The DNA of the CDR3 is TGTGCCAGTAGTATAGATCTATCCATAGATACGCAGTATTTT.

This chain links TRBV7-6 with TRBJ1-3, with 11 positions matching TRBD1. With 8 bases clipped from V and 0 bases from J, the junction kept 9 bases outside the gene matches. The CDR3 consists of 17 residues. The germline V gene has CDR1 SGHVS and CDR2 FNYEAQ. The CDR3 loop is CASRTGGLHDSGNTIYF. The CDR3 DNA is TGTGCCAGCCGGACAGGGGGCCTCCATGACTCTGGAAACACCATATATTTT. Combining the CDR3 with reference TRBV7-6 and TRBJ1-3 gives the whole variable domain GAGVSQSPRYKVTKRGQDVALRCDPISGHVSLYWYRQALGQGPEFLTYFNYEAQQDKSGLPNDRFSAERPEGSISTLTIQRTEQRDSAMYRCASRTGGLHDSGNTIYFGEGSWLTVV.

The rearrangement joins TRBV19 to TRBJ2-2; D is tentatively TRBD1 or TRBD2 (5 bases each). V was shortened by 6 bases and J by 0 bases, with 8 bases between the two germline ends. The CDR3 is 14 amino acids. Per the germline V gene, CDR1 is LNHDA and CDR2 is SQIVND (reference sequence). In DNA, the CDR3 is TGTGCCAGTAGCAGGGACCCGAACACCGGGGAGCTGTTTTTT. Translation: CASSRDPNTGELFF.

The gene calls are TRBV19 and TRBJ1-1, with TRBD1 identical over 10 bases. Germline V gives CDR1 LNHDA, CDR2 SQIVND (reference sequence). CDR3 length equals 13 residues. V lost 4 bases to trimming and J lost 7 bases; unmatched junction nucleotides: 3. CDR3 sequence reads: CASSSRDRGEAFF. In nucleotides, the CDR3 is TGTGCCAGTAGTAGCCGGGACAGGGGTGAAGCTTTCTTT.

V gene TRBV18 combines with J gene TRBJ2-2, with D possibly being TRBD1 (5 bases). The ends were cut back, 3 bases at V and 6 bases at J, with 14 bases in the middle. Germline CDR1 and CDR2: KGHSH and LQKENI. The CDR3 loop spans 15 amino acids. The CDR3 DNA sequence: TGTGCCAGCTCACCCCTCGTCAGGGCGTCCGGGGAGCTGTTTTTT. This translates into CASSPLVRASGELFF.

Comment on this clone: Relative to the germline gene, one junction end is altered; a read error may explain this. V gene TRBV4-3 combines with J gene TRBJ1-1, with 11 bases that match TRBD1. From germline, CDR1 is LGHNA and CDR2 YSLEER. This CDR3 contains 17 residues. CDR3 loop: CASSQDAGTGGGVIRLF. CDR3 nucleotide sequence: TGCGCCAGCAGCCAGGATGCCGGGACAGGGGGGGGAGTAATAAGGCTCTTT.

CDR3: CASSILGEKGQVAQYF. Here the CDR3 DNA reads TGTGCCAGTAGTATACTGGGGGAGAAGGGTCAAGTCGCCCAGTACTTC. The chain carries TRBV19 and TRBJ2-5, with D tentatively TRBD1 or TRBD2 (5 bases each). Germline CDR1 reads LNHDA; CDR2 reads SQIVND (reference sequence). V was cut by 2 bases and J by 9 bases, with 22 bases left in between. The CDR3 runs 16 residues.

The chain carries TRBV28 and TRBJ1-2; TRBD1 agrees at 12 bases. This CDR3 contains 14 residues. V was pared by 5 bases and J by 7 bases, with 5 bases of the junction left unmatched. CDR1 is MDHEN, CDR2 SYDVKM, per germline. The CDR3 protein is CASSGTGGPFGYTF. In DNA form, the CDR3 reads TGTGCCAGCAGTGGGACAGGGGGCCCCTTTGGCTACACCTTC.

The gene calls are TRBV6-5 and TRBJ2-2; D is uncertain. The CDR3 contains 14 residues. The V gene lost 4 bases and the J gene lost 1 base, with 7 bases spanning the gap. Per germline, CDR1 MNHEY and CDR2 SVGAGI. CDR3 loop: CASSSQRNTGELFF. CDR3 coding DNA: TGTGCCAGCAGTTCCCAGCGGAACACCGGGGAGCTGTTTTTT.

The V gene is TRBV6-1, the J gene TRBJ2-7, with D possibly matching TRBD2 (6 bases). The CDR3 contains 14 residues. Germline CDR1 and CDR2: MNHNS and SASEGT. Trimming pared 7 bases from V and 1 base from J, leaving 14 bases between. CDR3 nucleotide sequence: TGTGCCAGCACCCCTGTGGGGGGTTCCTACGAGCAGTACTTC. As protein: CASTPVGGSYEQYF.

The chain employs TRBV7-9 and TRBJ2-1; D gene unclear. Trimming pared 5 bases from V and 9 bases from J, leaving 11 bases between. This CDR3 is built from 12 residues. Germline CDR1 and CDR2: SEHNR and FQNEAQ (reference sequence). CDR3 coding DNA: TGTGCCAGCAGCCGCATCATGGGTGAGCAGTTCTTC. This codes for CASSRIMGEQFF.

The chain couples TRBV5-4 to TRBJ1-1; D is uncertain. The CDR3 runs 15 residues. The V end lost 4 bases, the J end lost 0 bases, and 13 bases lay between the germline ends. CDR1 and CDR2 (germline): SGHNT, YYREEE (reference sequence). The CDR3 here is CASSPAVVMNTEAFF. In nucleotides, the CDR3 is TGTGCCAGCAGCCCGGCTGTGGTAATGAACACTGAAGCTTTCTTT. The full variable domain, completed using reference TRBV5-4 and TRBJ1-1, is ETGVTQSPTHLIKTRGQQVTLRCSSQSGHNTVSWYQQALGQGPQFIFQYYREEENGRGNFPPRFSGLQFPNYSSELNVNALELDDSALYLCASSPAVVMNTEAFFGQGTRLTVV.